A selection of T cell receptor beta chains follows, all from one sample in a study of shared T cell receptors in the human thymus. The table came from immunoSEQ multiplex PCR; TCRdb's copy has only in-frame clones and leaves some out. Among about 660,000 clones, around 87% were seen once, and the ten largest hold 0.0094%. These sequences were also reported in another study, on human thymus T cells.

The sequencing sample was made of thymocytes. The receptors here all came from a boy younger than two with a congenital heart defect. The CDR3 runs from the conserved cysteine through the conserved F or W. D genes are given only for firm matches. Clone size appears in some rows only: once, few, many, or a class for an expanded clone.

cdr3_nt	cdr3_aa	cdr3_length	v_call	j_call	clone_size	d_call
TGCAGCGTAGGCTTGGACAGGGCCCTGTCCTACGAGCAGTACTTC	CSVGLDRALSYEQYF	15	TRBV29-1	TRBJ2-7	NA	TRBD1
TGTGCCAGCAGTGAGTCCCCGGGACTAGCGGGATTGGTCACCGGGGAGCTGTTTTTT	CASSESPGLAGLVTGELFF	19	TRBV6-1	TRBJ2-2	NA	TRBD2
TGCGCCAGCAGCATCCGGGGGACGGTCAACACTGAAGCTTTCTTT	CASSIRGTVNTEAFF	15	TRBV5-1	TRBJ1-1	once	NA
TGTGCCAGCGAATCGAACCTTGGCAGCGGAAAAGAGACCCAGTACTTC	CASESNLGSGKETQYF	16	TRBV7-6	TRBJ2-5	NA	NA
TGTGCCACCAGCAGACAGGACGGAGGGGGCTCTGCTGAAGCTTTCTTT	CATSRQDGGGSAEAFF	16	TRBV15	TRBJ1-1	NA	TRBD1
TGCGCCAGCAGCCAAGGGTCCTACGGGACACCCGGTGAAAAACTGTTTTTT	CASSQGSYGTPGEKLFF	17	TRBV4-3	TRBJ1-4	NA	NA
TGCGCCAGCAGCCAAGAACTAGCGGGGGGCCCTAACTACAATGAGCAGTTCTTC	CASSQELAGGPNYNEQFF	18	TRBV4-1	TRBJ2-1	NA	TRBD2
TGTGCCAGCAGCCCAGACAGGGGGAGTTACGAGCAGTACTTC	CASSPDRGSYEQYF	14	TRBV14	TRBJ2-7	once	TRBD1
TGCAGCGTTGATAGCGGGAGTACAGATACGCAGTATTTT	CSVDSGSTDTQYF	13	TRBV29-1	TRBJ2-3	NA	TRBD2
TGTGCCAGCAGTCGTACAGGAGACCGTATTTCCTACGAGCAGTACTTC	CASSRTGDRISYEQYF	16	TRBV27	TRBJ2-7	NA	NA
TGTGCCAGCAGTCTGGACAGGGGAGAGACCCAGTACTTC	CASSLDRGETQYF	13	TRBV28	TRBJ2-5	NA	TRBD1